The subject of this entry is one T cell receptor (beta chain). The antigen remains undetermined. Germline assignment: CDR1 SGDLS and CDR2 YYNGEE. V gave up 0 bases and J gave up 1 base; unmatched junction bases: 4. The CDR3 runs to 15 residues. The entry originates in a study of cytomegalovirus exposure and HLA in healthy donors. General study results and limits: Three chains tied to CMV proved CMV antigen-specific in vitro. Cytomegalovirus-associated TCR beta chains were listed, numbering 150 to 200. Both high specificity and high sensitivity reportedly marked the classifier's diagnosis of cytomegalovirus status.

Only in-frame clones appear in the TCRdb table, and some are missing; sequencing was by immunoSEQ multiplex PCR. Of about 130,000 clones listed, around 95% are singletons. The rearrangement uses TRBV9 and TRBJ2-7; 7 bases line up with TRBD2. Sequencing input: PBMCs. The sequence was collected from a man aged 18 to 29 in good health and CMV-seronegative. The CDR3 loop is CASSVASGASYEQYF. Written as DNA, the CDR3 is TGTGCCAGCAGCGTAGCTAGCGGAGCTTCCTACGAGCAGTACTTC.